The next 2 T cell receptor beta chains were all read from a single sample in a study of cytomegalovirus exposure and HLA in healthy donors. Primers included in the PCR were 60 Vbeta and 13 Jbeta primers. Measured with immunoSEQ multiplex PCR; TCRdb has only the in-frame clones, and not every one. The sample holds about 140,000 clones, about four fifths seen once. Sequencing input: PBMCs. The receptor source for this set is a man aged 40-49 years in good health and CMV-seronegative.

This chain uses TRBV11-2 with TRBJ1-5, with D unresolved. Germline V gives CDR1 SGHAT, CDR2 FQNNGV. Trimming pared 1 base from V and 7 bases from J, leaving 8 bases between. The CDR3 covers 13 residues. The CDR3 region is CASSLGLVQPQHF. DNA of the CDR3: TGTGCCAGCAGCTTAGGGTTAGTGCAGCCCCAGCATTTT.

J is TRBJ1-2 and V is TRBV29-1, with 8 positions matching TRBD1. The V gene's germline CDR1 is SQVTM and CDR2 ANQGSEA. The CDR3 spans 12 residues. Trimming at V came to 7 bases and at J to 8 bases, leaving 9 bases not matched to a gene. The CDR3 DNA follows: TGCAGCGCGCAGGACAGGGTACGGGGCTACACCTTC. Translating gives CSAQDRVRGYTF.